The 2 T cell receptor beta chains listed next were all sequenced from one sample in a study of cytomegalovirus exposure and HLA in healthy donors. Method: immunoSEQ multiplex PCR; TCRdb's copy keeps in-frame clones and lacks some. The sample records about 360,000 clones, just over 85% being singletons. Sequenced material: PBMCs. These receptors all stem from a woman aged 18-29 years in good health and CMV-seronegative.

CDR3 in DNA: TGTGCCAGCAGTGAAGCGGGGAGACAGGCTAGCAATCAGCCCCAGCATTTT. This sequence encodes CASSEAGRQASNQPQHF. The chain employs TRBV2 and TRBJ1-5; a possible D gene is TRBD1 (6 bases). Germline V gene sequence: CDR1 SNHLY, CDR2 FYNNEI. Deletions cut 0 bases from V and 0 bases from J, with 12 bases between. This CDR3 region has 17 residues.

The chain recombines TRBV10-3 with TRBJ2-7; 7 bases align to TRBD1. Germline V gene data show CDR1 as ENHRY and CDR2 as SYGVKD. The CDR3 length is 15 residues. The V gene end was trimmed by 2 bases and the J gene end by 1 base; junction bases not matched to a gene: 5. This chain's CDR3 is CAISEGGQRSYEQYF. Written as DNA, the CDR3 is TGTGCCATCAGTGAGGGGGGACAGAGGTCCTACGAGCAGTACTTC.